The 21 T cell receptor beta chains in this list originate from one sample, sequenced in a study of metastatic and nonmetastatic thyroid tumors. Thyroid surgery took place with no prior treatment in any patient. MiXCR re-clonotyped the PCR reads for TCRdb. The sample contains around 35,000 clones, less than 20% of which appear only once. Sequencing used blood. The receptors shown here come from a female donor with papillary thyroid cancer or a benign thyroid nodule (not recorded which). Some clones in this sample may be carry-over from other donors' samples.

The sample holds many counts of this clone. The CDR3 nucleotides are TGTGCCAGCAAGGGACTAGTGGGTTCCGGGGAGCTGTTTTTT. It yields the protein CASKGLVGSGELFF. The chain links TRBV12-3 or TRBV12-4 to TRBJ2-2; the match to TRBD2 covers 8 bases. The CDR3 covers 14 residues. With V trimmed by 7 bases and J by 6 bases, 7 bases remained unmatched.

This clone was seen ten or more times. V usage is TRBV6-2 or TRBV6-3 and J usage is TRBJ1-5, with D unclear. This CDR3 has 12 residues. The ends were cut back, 8 bases at V and 1 base at J, with 6 bases in the middle. From germline, CDR1 is MNHEY and CDR2 SVGEGT. The CDR3 DNA sequence: TGTGCCAGCGGGTACAGCAATCAGCCCCAGCATTTT. Its protein is CASGYSNQPQHF.

This clone was counted ten times or more. The chain has TRBV3-1 and TRBJ2-2; perhaps D is TRBD1 or TRBD2 (5 bases each). Trimming left V 0 bases short and J 5 bases short, with 7 bases between. This CDR3 has 14 residues. The germline CDR1 and CDR2 sequences are LGHDT and YNNKEL (reference sequence). CDR3 sequence: CASSQEGETGELFF. The CDR3 coding sequence is TGTGCCAGCAGCCAAGAGGGGGAAACCGGGGAGCTGTTTTTT.

Ten or more counts support this clone. This chain uses TRBV6-5 with TRBJ1-4; TRBD1 matches at 10 bases. Germline trimming cut 0 bases from V and 6 bases from J; bases unmatched to any gene: 1. CDR1 and CDR2 (germline): MNHEY, SVGAGI. This CDR3 spans 15 amino acids. The CDR3 region is CASSYSGTGDEKLFF. CDR3 DNA: TGTGCCAGCAGTTACTCGGGGACAGGGGATGAAAAACTGTTTTTT.

This clone showed up many times. This chain links TRBV12-3 or TRBV12-4 with TRBJ1-3; a possible D gene is TRBD1 (6 bases). Trimming stripped 5 bases from V and 7 bases from J, with 21 bases between. The CDR3 is made up of 16 amino acids. CDR3 nucleotides: TGTGCCAGCAGTAGGGGGGGCAGGGGATTACGGAACACCATATATTTT. Its protein product is CASSRGGRGLRNTIYF.

This clone was picked up many times. The chain employs TRBV12-3 or TRBV12-4 and TRBJ1-1; D is ambiguous. The CDR3 consists of 14 residues. V was clipped by 5 bases and J by 0 bases, with 10 bases between them. Here the CDR3 reads CASSPRPMNTEAFF. Here the CDR3 DNA reads TGTGCCAGCAGTCCCCGCCCCATGAACACTGAAGCTTTCTTT.

This clone was recorded at least ten times. The V and J genes are TRBV27 and TRBJ2-5; D is undetermined. This CDR3 comprises 15 residues. The V end was cut by 5 bases, the J end by 5 bases, with 18 bases between. CDR1 and CDR2 from the germline V gene are MNHEY and SMNVEV (reference sequence). The CDR3 loop is CASSPGILPRETQYF. The CDR3 DNA is TGTGCCAGCAGTCCGGGCATCCTTCCCCGGGAGACCCAGTACTTC.

This sequence joins TRBV18 and TRBJ1-1, with D possibly matching TRBD1 (6 bases). The CDR3 covers 16 residues. The V and J ends lost 6 bases and 5 bases respectively, with 22 bases between them. Per the germline V gene, CDR1 is KGHSH and CDR2 is LQKENI. This CDR3 is CASSPGTSPGRTEAFF. The CDR3 bases are TGTGCCAGCTCCCCCGGGACATCCCCCGGGAGGACTGAAGCTTTCTTT.

The table lists this clone with many counts. The CDR3 loop is CASSESGSFDEQYF. The CDR3 DNA sequence: TGTGCCAGCAGTGAATCGGGTAGCTTCGACGAGCAGTACTTC. The chain couples TRBV2 to TRBJ2-7; no clear D. The CDR3 consists of 14 residues. Germline V gives CDR1 SNHLY, CDR2 FYNNEI. The V end lost 2 bases, the J end lost 5 bases, and 13 bases lay between the germline ends.

Comment on this clone: One junction end does not reproduce the germline sequence, and a read error may be involved. The genes are TRBV6-1 and TRBJ1-3, with 7 bases identical to TRBD1. In germline, CDR1 is MNHNS, CDR2 SASEGT. The CDR3 extends over 16 amino acids. The CDR3 spells CASIDQQGFSVNTIYF. The CDR3 DNA is TGTGCCAGCATTGATCAACAGGGGTTCTCTGTAAACACCATATATTTT.

There are many counts of this clone. The chain uses TRBV6-4 and TRBJ2-1; tentatively, D is TRBD1 (5 bases). This CDR3 has 15 residues. V dropped 2 bases and J dropped 0 bases, with 8 bases sitting between them. Germline lookup yields CDR1 MRHNA and CDR2 SNTAGT. CDR3 sequence (DNA): TGTGCCAGCAGTGACACCGACAGCTCCTACAATGAGCAGTTCTTC. This gives the protein CASSDTDSSYNEQFF.

This clone was seen repeatedly, ten times or more. V is TRBV7-6 and J is TRBJ2-7; D is unresolved. This CDR3 comprises 15 residues. With 2 bases removed from V and 2 bases from J, the gap between germline ends came to 13 bases. Germline V gives CDR1 SGHVS, CDR2 FNYEAQ. The CDR3 sequence is CASSLSVNRAYEQYF. CDR3 in DNA: TGTGCCAGCAGCTTATCAGTAAATAGGGCCTACGAGCAGTACTTC.

This clone has at least ten counts. This chain uses TRBV20-1 with TRBJ1-6; 11 nucleotides line up with TRBD1. With V trimmed by 5 bases and J by 6 bases, 15 bases remained unmatched. This CDR3 contains 18 residues. In germline, CDR1 is DFQATT, CDR2 SNEGSKA (reference sequence). The CDR3 DNA is TGCAGTGCTCCCTGGATATCCCGGGACAGGGGGATTAATTCACCCCTCCACTTT. It yields the protein CSAPWISRDRGINSPLHF.

In its sample, this clone is medium-sized. The genes are TRBV27 and TRBJ1-5, with a possible D match to TRBD1 (5 bases). The length of the CDR3 is 15 residues. Trimming removed 6 bases at V and 4 bases at J, with 16 bases between. The germline CDR1 and CDR2 sequences are MNHEY and SMNVEV (reference sequence). The CDR3 sequence is CASSPFAGENQPQHF. CDR3 DNA sequence: TGTGCCAGCAGCCCTTTCGCGGGGGAGAATCAGCCCCAGCATTTT.

This clone has a count of ten or more. The rearrangement links TRBV5-4 to TRBJ1-6; 7 nucleotides match TRBD1. Trimming took 5 bases from V and 13 from J; bases not matched to a gene: 3. This CDR3 contains 11 residues. Looked up from germline, CDR1 is SGHNT and CDR2 is YYREEE (reference sequence). The CDR3, as DNA: TGTGCCAGCAGTTCGACAGGGCCCCTCCACTTT. Protein: CASSSTGPLHF.

By share, this clone ranks as medium-sized. The chain employs TRBV6-6 and TRBJ2-7, with no clear D. V lost 2 bases and J lost 0, with 8 bases in between. The CDR3 length is 14 residues. Germline CDR1 is MNHNY and CDR2 is SVGAGI (reference sequence). Here the CDR3 reads CASSYLWGSYEQYF. The CDR3 coding sequence is TGTGCCAGCAGTTACCTCTGGGGCTCCTACGAGCAGTACTTC.

This clone has a handful of counts. J is TRBJ2-7 and V is TRBV20-1; D not certain. Germline CDR1 and CDR2: DFQATT and SNEGSKA (reference sequence). The CDR3 extends over 12 amino acids. Trimming left V 3 bases short and J 2 bases short, with 8 bases between. The chain's CDR3 is CSARAGPYEQYF. The CDR3, as DNA: TGCAGTGCTAGGGCAGGCCCCTACGAGCAGTACTTC.

The sample holds many counts of this clone. The chain recombines TRBV5-1 with TRBJ1-1; no firm D call. CDR3 length equals 12 residues. V gave up 1 base and J gave up 3 bases, with 4 bases separating them. CDR1 and CDR2 from the germline V gene are SGHRS and YFSETQ. In DNA form, the CDR3 reads TGCGCCAGCAGCTTGTATGACACTGAAGCTTTCTTT. It yields the protein CASSLYDTEAFF.

In this sample, this clone turned up a few times. The gene calls are TRBV28 and TRBJ1-1; 7 bases agree with TRBD1. The germline V gene has CDR1 MDHEN and CDR2 SYDVKM. Losses at the gene ends were 10 bases for V and 5 bases for J; bases not matched to a gene: 19. This CDR3 spans 16 amino acids. Here the CDR3 DNA reads TGTGCCAACATTTTTTCTAAGGGGGCGCTCCATACTGAAGCTTTCTTT. Translated, it gives CANIFSKGALHTEAFF. The full variable domain, completed using reference TRBV28 and TRBJ1-1, is DVKVTQSSRYLVKRTGEKVFLECVQDMDHENMFWYRQDPGLGLRLIYFSYDVKMKEKGDIPEGYSVSREKKERFSLILESASTNQTSMYLCANIFSKGALHTEAFFGQGTRLTVV.

In its sample, this clone was seen many times. The J gene is TRBJ2-1, the V gene TRBV12-3 or TRBV12-4; a possible D gene is TRBD1 (6 bases). Trimming removed 1 base from V and 0 bases from J, with 10 bases in between. The CDR3 spans 16 residues. For the CDR3, the DNA is TGTGCCAGCAGTTTAGATTGGGACACCTCCTACAATGAGCAGTTCTTC. This translates into CASSLDWDTSYNEQFF.

This clone was picked up many times. The chain has TRBV7-8 and TRBJ2-7; D is uncertain. Trimming left V 1 base short and J 2 bases short, with 6 bases between. The CDR3 sequence is 13 residues long. CDR1 and CDR2 (germline): SGHVS, FQNEAQ. The CDR3 protein is CASSLESAYEQYF. CDR3 DNA sequence: TGTGCCAGCAGCTTAGAGTCGGCCTACGAGCAGTACTTC.